Presented here are 18 T cell receptor beta chains from one specimen sequenced in a study of cytomegalovirus exposure and HLA in healthy donors. Vbeta (60) and Jbeta (13) primers were used in the PCR. The assay was immunoSEQ multiplex PCR, and TCRdb's table has in-frame clones only and misses some. The profile shows about 170,000 clones, 75% to 85% of them singletons. The sequenced sample was PBMCs. These receptors were obtained from a woman aged 45-65 years in good health and CMV-seronegative.

V and J are TRBV5-1 and TRBJ2-7; 9 bases line up with TRBD1. The ends lost 3 bases at V and 6 bases at J; junction bases unmatched: 10. The CDR3 covers 15 residues. Germline V gene sequence: CDR1 SGHRS, CDR2 YFSETQ. CDR3 coding DNA: TGCGCCAGCAGCTCTAGACCGGGACAGGGATCCGAGCAGTACTTC. It codes for CASSSRPGQGSEQYF. The full variable domain, its missing parts supplied by reference TRBV5-1 and TRBJ2-7, is KAGVTQTPRYLIKTRGQQVTLSCSPISGHRSVSWYQQTPGQGLQFLFEYFSETQRNKGNFPGRFSGRQFSNSRSEMNVSTLELGDSALYLCASSSRPGQGSEQYFGPGTRLTVT.

The chain uses TRBV11-3 and TRBJ2-2; possibly TRBD2 for D (6 bases). The CDR3 is made up of 14 amino acids. Trimming took off 3 bases at V and 1 base at J, with 6 bases between the two ends. The germline V gene has CDR1 SGHNT and CDR2 YENEEA. The CDR3 DNA sequence: TGTGCCAGCAGCTTGCGGGAGAACACCGGGGAGCTGTTTTTT. Translated: CASSLRENTGELFF. Filled out from reference TRBV11-3 and TRBJ2-2, the complete variable domain reads EAGVVQSPRYKIIEKKQPVAFWCNPISGHNTLYWYLQNLGQGPELLIRYENEEAVDDSQLPKDRFSAERLKGVDSTLKIQPAELGDSAVYLCASSLRENTGELFFGEGSRLTVL.

The V call is TRBV6-4, the J call TRBJ2-3; no reliable D call. The CDR3 loop spans 15 amino acids. V lost 0 bases to trimming and J lost 0 bases, with 7 bases between them. The germline CDR1 and CDR2 sequences are MRHNA and SNTAGT. CDR3 nucleotides: TGTGCCAGCAGTGACTCTCAGGAAAGCACAGATACGCAGTATTTT. Residues: CASSDSQESTDTQYF.

CDR3 region: CASSFGQGRQTQYF. In DNA, the CDR3 is TGTGCCAGCAGTTTTGGACAGGGGCGACAGACCCAGTACTTC. The rearrangement links TRBV28 to TRBJ2-5, with TRBD1 identical over 9 bases. Trimming removed 3 bases from V and 6 bases from J; junction bases left unmatched: 5. Germline lookup yields CDR1 MDHEN and CDR2 SYDVKM. This CDR3 region has 14 residues.

The chain has TRBV5-1 and TRBJ2-7; TRBD1 matches at 8 bases. The germline gives CDR1 SGHRS, CDR2 YFSETQ. Losses at the gene ends were 0 bases for V and 3 bases for J; bases not matched to a gene: 5. The CDR3 length is 15 residues. In DNA form, the CDR3 reads TGCGCCAGCAGCTTGGCAGGACAGGGAAGCTACGAGCAGTACTTC. Its protein product is CASSLAGQGSYEQYF.

Concerning this clone itself: Other DNA sequences in the sample encode the same CDR3. The rearrangement links TRBV19 to TRBJ1-4; no reliable D call. Between the trimmed V and J ends, which lost 9 bases and 3 bases, there was a span of 14 bases. From germline, CDR1 is LNHDA and CDR2 SQIVND (reference sequence). The CDR3 consists of 14 residues. This CDR3 reads CASRRQPPNEKLFF. The CDR3 nucleotides read TGTGCCAGCCGGAGGCAGCCCCCTAATGAAAAACTGTTTTTT.

The chain is built from TRBV5-4 and TRBJ1-2, with TRBD1 matching over 9 bases. The CDR3 covers 13 residues. The V segment lost 4 bases and the J segment 6 bases; nucleotides outside the gene matches: 4. The V gene's germline CDR1 is SGHNT and CDR2 YYREEE (reference sequence). CDR3 in amino acids: CASSRTGENGYTF. CDR3 in DNA: TGTGCCAGCAGCCGGACAGGGGAGAATGGCTACACCTTC.

The V call is TRBV9, the J call TRBJ2-2; 7 bases map to TRBD2. This CDR3 region has 15 residues. The V and J ends lost 0 bases and 7 bases, in that order; junction bases with no gene match: 6. Germline V gene data show CDR1 as SGDLS and CDR2 as YYNGEE. As DNA, the CDR3 is TGTGCCAGCAGCGTAGCTCCGGTAGCGGGCGGGGAGCTGTTTTTT. This codes for CASSVAPVAGGELFF.

The CDR3 is CASSLVVGSRKNEQFF. In DNA, the CDR3 is TGTGCCAGCAGCTTGGTTGTAGGGAGCCGGAAAAATGAGCAGTTCTTC. The chain carries TRBV5-5 and TRBJ2-1; D may be TRBD2 (5 bases). This CDR3 region has 16 residues. Germline lookup yields CDR1 SGHKS and CDR2 YYEKEE (reference sequence). The V and J ends lost 0 bases and 7 bases respectively, with 17 bases between them. Looking up the rest from reference TRBV5-5 and TRBJ2-1 gives the full variable domain: DAGVTQSPTHLIKTRGQQVTLRCSPISGHKSVSWYQQVLGQGPQFIFQYYEKEERGRGNFPDRFSARQFPNYSSELNVNALLLGDSALYLCASSLVVGSRKNEQFFGPGTRLTVL.

Details on this clone: Sequence at one end of the junction differs from germline and may be a read error. The sample contains more than one DNA sequence encoding this CDR3. The genes are TRBV7-6 and TRBJ1-6; 7 nucleotides line up with TRBD1. CDR3 size: 18 residues. CDR1 and CDR2 from the germline V gene are SGHVS and FNYEAQ. This CDR3 is CASSLNPVGGQMNSPLHF. The CDR3 DNA reads TGTGCCAGCAGCTTAAACCCCGTAGGGGGACAGATGAATTCCCCCCTCCACTTT.

The rearrangement joins TRBV5-5 to TRBJ1-4; TRBD1 agrees at 9 bases. This CDR3 region has 16 residues. From germline, CDR1 is SGHKS and CDR2 YYEKEE (reference sequence). The ends lost 5 bases at V and 8 bases at J; junction bases unmatched: 13. The CDR3: CASRYQTGTGPEKLFF. As DNA, the CDR3 is TGTGCCAGCAGGTACCAGACCGGGACAGGGCCGGAAAAACTGTTTTTT.

This sequence joins TRBV27 and TRBJ1-5; D remains ambiguous. Germline V gene lookup returns CDR1 MNHEY and CDR2 SMNVEV (reference sequence). V lost 3 bases and J 2 bases, leaving 11 bases between the germline ends. CDR3 length: 15 amino acids. The CDR3: CASSFYRGGNQPQHF. The CDR3 bases are TGTGCCAGCAGTTTTTATCGAGGTGGCAATCAGCCCCAGCATTTT.

This clone was detected a few times. The V gene is TRBV25-1, the J gene TRBJ1-2, with TRBD1 as a possible D gene (5 bases). The CDR3 has 16 amino acids. The ends were cut back, 2 bases at V and 3 bases at J, with 16 bases in the middle. Germline V gene sequence: CDR1 MGHDK, CDR2 SYGVNS. The CDR3 protein is CASSEGAGGRDYGYTF. The CDR3 nucleotides are TGTGCCAGCAGTGAAGGGGCCGGGGGGAGGGACTATGGCTACACCTTC.

The gene calls are TRBV2 and TRBJ1-1; D gene unclear. The CDR3 loop spans 15 amino acids. Per germline, CDR1 SNHLY and CDR2 FYNNEI. Between the trimmed V and J ends, which lost 4 bases and 1 base, there was a span of 13 bases. CDR3 loop: CASSGNMGPNTEAFF. The CDR3 DNA reads TGTGCCAGCAGTGGTAATATGGGCCCGAACACTGAAGCTTTCTTT. Filled out from reference TRBV2 and TRBJ1-1, the complete variable domain reads EPEVTQTPSHQVTQMGQEVILRCVPISNHLYFYWYRQILGQKVEFLVSFYNNEISEKSEIFDDQFSVERPDGSNFTLKIRSTKLEDSAMYFCASSGNMGPNTEAFFGQGTRLTVV.

V is TRBV2 and J is TRBJ2-2, with a weak D call TRBD1 (5 bases). Trimming pared 8 bases from V and 0 bases from J, leaving 10 bases between. The CDR3 runs 14 residues. The germline V gene has CDR1 SNHLY and CDR2 FYNNEI. The CDR3 bases are TGTGCCAGCCGTCGACAGCCGAACACCGGGGAGCTGTTTTTT. Protein product: CASRRQPNTGELFF.

The rearrangement uses TRBV5-4 and TRBJ2-7; 11 bases align to TRBD2. CDR1 is SGHNT and CDR2 is YYREEE in the germline V gene (reference sequence). With 0 bases clipped from V and 7 bases from J, the junction kept 6 bases outside the gene matches. CDR3 size: 15 residues. The CDR3 loop reads CASSLALAGVGEQYF. As DNA, the CDR3 is TGTGCCAGCAGCTTGGCACTAGCGGGAGTAGGGGAGCAGTACTTC. The entire variable domain, with the rest obtained from reference TRBV5-4 and TRBJ2-7, is as follows: ETGVTQSPTHLIKTRGQQVTLRCSSQSGHNTVSWYQQALGQGPQFIFQYYREEENGRGNFPPRFSGLQFPNYSSELNVNALELDDSALYLCASSLALAGVGEQYFGPGTRLTVT.

The J gene is TRBJ2-5, the V gene TRBV28, with a possible D match to TRBD1 (5 bases). Germline CDR1 and CDR2: MDHEN and SYDVKM. V was pared by 3 bases and J by 2 bases, with 10 bases between. CDR3 length: 14 residues. Here the CDR3 DNA reads TGTGCCAGCAGTTTTTTTGGGGCACAAGAGACCCAGTACTTC. Protein: CASSFFGAQETQYF.

This chain connects TRBV15 to TRBJ2-7; D unclear. In germline, CDR1 is LNHNV, CDR2 YYDKDF (reference sequence). Trimming removed 1 base at V and 5 bases at J, with 12 bases between. The CDR3 runs to 14 residues. The CDR3 region is CATSRGASPNEQYF. DNA for the CDR3: TGTGCCACCAGCAGAGGGGCCTCCCCTAACGAGCAGTACTTC. The entire variable domain, with the rest obtained from reference TRBV15 and TRBJ2-7, is as follows: DAMVIQNPRYQVTQFGKPVTLSCSQTLNHNVMYWYQQKSSQAPKLLFHYYDKDFNNEADTPDNFQSRRPNTSFCFLDIRSPGLGDTAMYLCATSRGASPNEQYFGPGTRLTVT.